This TCR beta chain was sequenced during a study of OX40 agonist ivuxolimab in advanced cancers. There are a few counts of this clone. Its cognate antigen is unknown. Per germline, CDR1 MNHEY and CDR2 SVGAGI. V was pared by 0 bases and J by 5 bases, with 13 bases between. The CDR3 extends over 15 amino acids. Overall study findings and caveats: Clonal expansion was seen in CD4+ and CD8+ blood T cells by week 6 at 0.1 to 3.0 mg/kg.

The assay was immunoSEQ multiplex PCR, and TCRdb's table has in-frame clones only and misses some. The sample has about 50,000 clones, 60% to 80% seen once. The chain has TRBV6-5 and TRBJ1-1, with D unclear. The TCR originated in an adult with an advanced solid tumor such as melanoma, head and neck, liver or kidney cancer. Specimen: CD4+ or CD8+ T cells sorted from blood, collected in a trial of the OX40 agonist ivuxolimab. The CDR3 DNA reads as TGTGCCAGCAGTTACTCTTCAACGTATAGGACTGAAGCTTTCTTT. This sequence encodes CASSYSSTYRTEAFF.